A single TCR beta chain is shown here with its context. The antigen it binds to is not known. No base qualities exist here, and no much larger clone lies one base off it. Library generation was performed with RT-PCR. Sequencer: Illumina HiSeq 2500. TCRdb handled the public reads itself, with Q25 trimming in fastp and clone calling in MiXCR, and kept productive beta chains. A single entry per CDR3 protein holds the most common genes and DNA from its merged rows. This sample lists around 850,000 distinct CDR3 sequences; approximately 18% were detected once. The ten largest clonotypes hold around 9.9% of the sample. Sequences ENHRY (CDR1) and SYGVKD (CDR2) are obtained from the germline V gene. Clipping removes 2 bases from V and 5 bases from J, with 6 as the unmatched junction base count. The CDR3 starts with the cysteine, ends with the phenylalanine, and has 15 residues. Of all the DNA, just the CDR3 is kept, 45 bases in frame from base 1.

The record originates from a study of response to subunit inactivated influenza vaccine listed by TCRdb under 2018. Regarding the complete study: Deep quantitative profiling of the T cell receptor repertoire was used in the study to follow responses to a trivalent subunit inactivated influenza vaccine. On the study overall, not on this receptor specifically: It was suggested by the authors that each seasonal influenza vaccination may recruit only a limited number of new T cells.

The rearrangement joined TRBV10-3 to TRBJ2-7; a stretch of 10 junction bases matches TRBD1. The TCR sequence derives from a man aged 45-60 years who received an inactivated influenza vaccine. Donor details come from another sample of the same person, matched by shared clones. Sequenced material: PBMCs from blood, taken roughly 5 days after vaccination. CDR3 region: CAISEPGTGVDEQYF. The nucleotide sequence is TGTGCCATCAGTGAGCCCGGGACAGGGGTAGACGAGCAGTACTTC.